Listed below are T cell receptor beta chains from one sample, sequenced in a study of T cell repertoires in cytomegalovirus infection. Their recognized antigens are unknown. TCRdb used MiXCR to reprocess the reads, holding one entry per CDR3 protein. The sample shows about 110,000 distinct CDR3 sequences, under 50% of them seen only once. The source material was CD8+ T cells from cultured PBMCs, sampled from culture after CMV antigen stimulation. These receptors originate from a human donor in good health (CMV status not recorded). Some clones in this sample may be carry-over from other donors' samples. Both conserved end residues are part of each CDR3. The D gene is left open where the match is weak. Only some rows state a clone size, as once, few, many or a class for expanded clones.

clone size: many; V gene: TRBV7-2; CDR3 length: 15; J gene: TRBJ2-5; D gene: .; CDR3 DNA: TGTGCCAGCAGCTTAGACCCGACAGCCCAAGAGACCCAGTACTTC; CDR3 protein: CASSLDPTAQETQYF
clone size: few; V gene: TRBV4-2; CDR3 length: 16; J gene: TRBJ1-5; D gene: .; CDR3 DNA: TGTGCCAGCAGCCAAGAATATTGGGAGGGGTATCAGCCCCAGCATTTT; CDR3 protein: CASSQEYWEGYQPQHF
clone size: few; V gene: TRBV7-9; CDR3 length: 13; J gene: TRBJ1-1; D gene: .; CDR3 DNA: TGTGCCAGCAGCTTAGCCGCGACAGTTGAAGCTTTCTTT; CDR3 protein: CASSLAATVEAFF
clone size: many; V gene: TRBV15; CDR3 length: 16; J gene: TRBJ1-6; D gene: .; CDR3 DNA: TGTGCCACGGGGCCGGGAGATAGCTCCTATAATTCACCCCTCCACTTT; CDR3 protein: CATGPGDSSYNSPLHF
clone size: .; V gene: TRBV7-8; CDR3 length: 16; J gene: TRBJ1-1; D gene: .; CDR3 DNA: TGTGCCAGCAGCTACCTGACAGCCACTACGGACACTGAAGCTTTCTTT; CDR3 protein: CASSYLTATTDTEAFF
clone size: few; V gene: TRBV7-6; CDR3 length: 15; J gene: TRBJ2-1; D gene: .; CDR3 DNA: TGTGCCAGCAGCTTAGCGGCAGCTAGATACAATGAGCAGTTCTTC; CDR3 protein: CASSLAAARYNEQFF
clone size: .; V gene: TRBV4-1; CDR3 length: 12; J gene: TRBJ2-1; D gene: .; CDR3 DNA: TGCGCCACCGGCGGGGAATACAATGAGCAGTTCTTC; CDR3 protein: CATGGEYNEQFF
clone size: many; V gene: TRBV7-9; CDR3 length: 17; J gene: TRBJ2-2; D gene: .; CDR3 DNA: TGTGCCAGCAGCAAGGGACACGCCGTTATGAACACCGGGGAGCTGTTTTTT; CDR3 protein: CASSKGHAVMNTGELFF
clone size: .; V gene: TRBV7-9; CDR3 length: 14; J gene: TRBJ1-2; D gene: TRBD1; CDR3 DNA: TGTGCCAGCAGCTCAACCGGGACAGGGGAGAGCTACACCTTC; CDR3 protein: CASSSTGTGESYTF
clone size: once; V gene: TRBV7-9; CDR3 length: 15; J gene: TRBJ1-2; D gene: .; CDR3 DNA: TGTGCCAGCAGCCCCCCCCGACAGGTTCGCTATGGCTACACCTTC; CDR3 protein: CASSPPRQVRYGYTF
clone size: .; V gene: TRBV12-3/TRBV12-4; CDR3 length: 15; J gene: TRBJ2-7; D gene: .; CDR3 DNA: TGTGCCAGCAGTTTAGGGACACTGAGCTCCTACGAGCAGTACTTC; CDR3 protein: CASSLGTLSSYEQYF
clone size: many; V gene: TRBV7-6; CDR3 length: 15; J gene: TRBJ2-7; D gene: .; CDR3 DNA: TGTGCCAGCAGCTACGAAGGGGGGGTCGGCTACGAGCAGTACTTC; CDR3 protein: CASSYEGGVGYEQYF
clone size: .; V gene: TRBV27; CDR3 length: 13; J gene: TRBJ2-1; D gene: .; CDR3 DNA: TGTGCCAGCAGCCCCGGAGGGCTAAATGAGCAGTTCTTC; CDR3 protein: CASSPGGLNEQFF
clone size: once; V gene: TRBV19; CDR3 length: 16; J gene: TRBJ1-1; D gene: TRBD1; CDR3 DNA: TGTGCCAGTACCATCTTGGACAGGGCTTACGGCACTGAAGCTTTCTTT; CDR3 protein: CASTILDRAYGTEAFF
clone size: many; V gene: TRBV7-2; CDR3 length: 15; J gene: TRBJ1-5; D gene: .; CDR3 DNA: TGTGCCAGCAGCTTACACAGTTCAAGCAATCAGCCCCAGCATTTT; CDR3 protein: CASSLHSSSNQPQHF
clone size: few; V gene: TRBV11-3; CDR3 length: 13; J gene: TRBJ1-1; D gene: .; CDR3 DNA: TGTGCCAGCAGCTTATTCCTAGGGACTGAAGCTTTCTTT; CDR3 protein: CASSLFLGTEAFF
clone size: few; V gene: TRBV7-9; CDR3 length: 13; J gene: TRBJ2-7; D gene: .; CDR3 DNA: TGTGCCAGCAGCCCCTACTTTAGGGACGAGCAGTACTTC; CDR3 protein: CASSPYFRDEQYF
clone size: .; V gene: TRBV7-2; CDR3 length: 15; J gene: TRBJ2-2; D gene: .; CDR3 DNA: TGTGCCAGCAGCTGGGCCCCGATGAACACCGGGGAGCTGTTTTTT; CDR3 protein: CASSWAPMNTGELFF
clone size: many; V gene: TRBV19; CDR3 length: 12; J gene: TRBJ1-1; D gene: .; CDR3 DNA: TGTGCCACCAGGACGGGGGGCACTGAAGCTTTCTTT; CDR3 protein: CATRTGGTEAFF
clone size: many; V gene: TRBV7-2; CDR3 length: 18; J gene: TRBJ2-7; D gene: .; CDR3 DNA: TGTGCCAGCAGCCCCCTTAGGGGCGAGGGGGGGCTCTCGGTCGAGCAGTACTTC; CDR3 protein: CASSPLRGEGGLSVEQYF
clone size: .; V gene: TRBV29-1; CDR3 length: 13; J gene: TRBJ2-7; D gene: TRBD1; CDR3 DNA: TGCAGCGGGAGGGACAGGGACTCCTACGAGCAGTACTTC; CDR3 protein: CSGRDRDSYEQYF
clone size: .; V gene: TRBV10-3; CDR3 length: 14; J gene: TRBJ2-3; D gene: TRBD1; CDR3 DNA: TGTGCCATCAGTGGTTTGACAGGGGTCGATACGCAGTATTTT; CDR3 protein: CAISGLTGVDTQYF
clone size: few; V gene: TRBV11-2; CDR3 length: 14; J gene: TRBJ2-7; D gene: .; CDR3 DNA: TGTGCCAGCAGCCCCCTGGACAGACCCTACGAGCAGTACTTC; CDR3 protein: CASSPLDRPYEQYF
clone size: .; V gene: TRBV5-4; CDR3 length: 14; J gene: TRBJ2-5; D gene: .; CDR3 DNA: TGTGCCAGCAGCCCCAGGTCCCCTGAGGGGACCCAGTACTTC; CDR3 protein: CASSPRSPEGTQYF
clone size: .; V gene: TRBV5-4; CDR3 length: 13; J gene: TRBJ2-1; D gene: TRBD1; CDR3 DNA: TGTGCCAGCAGCGTGGACAGGCGGAATGAGCAGTTCTTC; CDR3 protein: CASSVDRRNEQFF
clone size: .; V gene: TRBV7-6; CDR3 length: 15; J gene: TRBJ2-3; D gene: TRBD1; CDR3 DNA: TGTGCCAGCTTGCTCGGGACAGGGAGCACAGATACGCAGTATTTT; CDR3 protein: CASLLGTGSTDTQYF
clone size: .; V gene: TRBV2; CDR3 length: 15; J gene: TRBJ2-7; D gene: TRBD1; CDR3 DNA: TGTGCCAGCAGTCCTGGACAGGGGTACTCCTACGAGCAGTACTTC; CDR3 protein: CASSPGQGYSYEQYF
clone size: .; V gene: TRBV4-3; CDR3 length: 14; J gene: TRBJ2-1; D gene: .; CDR3 DNA: TGCGCCAACAGCCAAGCGACAGACTACAATGAGCAGTTCTTC; CDR3 protein: CANSQATDYNEQFF
clone size: many; V gene: TRBV6-5; CDR3 length: 15; J gene: TRBJ2-5; D gene: .; CDR3 DNA: .; CDR3 protein: CASSSSAGGGETQYF
clone size: .; V gene: TRBV20-1; CDR3 length: 15; J gene: TRBJ2-7; D gene: .; CDR3 DNA: TGCAGTGCTAGAGAGTGGCAGAGTGACCGGTACGAGCAGTACTTC; CDR3 protein: CSAREWQSDRYEQYF
clone size: many; V gene: TRBV4-2; CDR3 length: 18; J gene: TRBJ2-1; D gene: TRBD2; CDR3 DNA: TGTGCCAGCAGCCAAGAGGGACTAGCGGGGGTAGTCTGGGATGAGCAGTTCTTC; CDR3 protein: CASSQEGLAGVVWDEQFF
clone size: few; V gene: TRBV4-1; CDR3 length: 13; J gene: TRBJ2-7; D gene: .; CDR3 DNA: TGCGCCAGCAGCCAAGTACGCTATAACGAGCAGTACTTC; CDR3 protein: CASSQVRYNEQYF
clone size: many; V gene: TRBV7-2; CDR3 length: 17; J gene: TRBJ1-2; D gene: .; CDR3 DNA: TGTGCCAGCAGCCCGGGTAGGCCCAAAGGGGATTACTATGGCTACACCTTC; CDR3 protein: CASSPGRPKGDYYGYTF
clone size: .; V gene: TRBV24-1; CDR3 length: 19; J gene: TRBJ2-1; D gene: TRBD1; CDR3 DNA: TGTGCCACCAGTGATTTAGCGGTTGGTCAGGGGGCCTCCTACAATGAGCAGTTCTTC; CDR3 protein: CATSDLAVGQGASYNEQFF
clone size: few; V gene: TRBV20-1; CDR3 length: 16; J gene: TRBJ2-5; D gene: TRBD1; CDR3 DNA: TGCAGTGCTAGAGACCGCCGGGACAGTATAGAAGAGACCCAGTACTTC; CDR3 protein: CSARDRRDSIEETQYF
clone size: few; V gene: TRBV14; CDR3 length: 13; J gene: TRBJ1-2; D gene: TRBD1; CDR3 DNA: TGTGCCAGCAGCATGACAGGGAACTATGGCTACACCTTC; CDR3 protein: CASSMTGNYGYTF
clone size: .; V gene: TRBV19; CDR3 length: 16; J gene: TRBJ1-5; D gene: TRBD1; CDR3 DNA: TGTGCCAGTAGTATACCATCGGACAGGGCGGTTCAGCCCCAGCATTTT; CDR3 protein: CASSIPSDRAVQPQHF
clone size: many; V gene: TRBV7-2; CDR3 length: 14; J gene: TRBJ2-7; D gene: .; CDR3 DNA: TGTGCCAGCAGCTACTACAGGGAATCCTACGAGCAGTACTTC; CDR3 protein: CASSYYRESYEQYF
clone size: .; V gene: TRBV27; CDR3 length: 14; J gene: TRBJ1-4; D gene: .; CDR3 DNA: TGTGCCAGCAGTTTTGGTGGACGGGATGAAAAACTGTTTTTT; CDR3 protein: CASSFGGRDEKLFF
clone size: many; V gene: TRBV19; CDR3 length: 14; J gene: TRBJ1-2; D gene: .; CDR3 DNA: TGTGCCAGTAGTCTCTCGACGGAGAACTATGGCTACACCTTC; CDR3 protein: CASSLSTENYGYTF
clone size: many; V gene: TRBV7-9; CDR3 length: 17; J gene: TRBJ2-5; D gene: TRBD2; CDR3 DNA: TGTGCCAGCAGCTTAGTGGCTAGCGGGGAAGTACAAGAGACCCAGTACTTC; CDR3 protein: CASSLVASGEVQETQYF
clone size: .; V gene: TRBV7-2; CDR3 length: 13; J gene: TRBJ1-2; D gene: .; CDR3 DNA: TGTGCCAGCAGCTCCTGGACAGACTATGGCTACACCTTC; CDR3 protein: CASSSWTDYGYTF
clone size: .; V gene: TRBV7-3; CDR3 length: 13; J gene: TRBJ1-1; D gene: .; CDR3 DNA: TGTGCCAGCAGCTTAAACAAGAACACTGAAGCTTTCTTT; CDR3 protein: CASSLNKNTEAFF
clone size: .; V gene: TRBV27; CDR3 length: 17; J gene: TRBJ1-3; D gene: .; CDR3 DNA: TGTGCCAGCAGCCCAGCTAGACAAGTCCTCTCTGGAAACACCATATATTTT; CDR3 protein: CASSPARQVLSGNTIYF
clone size: few; V gene: TRBV5-5; CDR3 length: 15; J gene: TRBJ1-5; D gene: .; CDR3 DNA: TGTGCCAGCAGCTTGGAAGGGGCGAGGAGACAGCCCCAGCATTTT; CDR3 protein: CASSLEGARRQPQHF
clone size: many; V gene: TRBV6-1; CDR3 length: 16; J gene: TRBJ2-1; D gene: .; CDR3 DNA: TGTGCCAGCAGAGTGCGCGGGTCAGAATACTACAATGAGCAGTTCTTC; CDR3 protein: CASRVRGSEYYNEQFF
clone size: few; V gene: TRBV6-2/TRBV6-3; CDR3 length: 13; J gene: TRBJ1-2; D gene: .; CDR3 DNA: TGTGCCAGCGAGGGACGCCGGAACTATGGCTACACCTTC; CDR3 protein: CASEGRRNYGYTF
clone size: few; V gene: TRBV12-3/TRBV12-4; CDR3 length: 16; J gene: TRBJ1-2; D gene: .; CDR3 DNA: TGTGCCAGCCGAAGTGACAGTCGACCGCTTGACTATGGCTACACCTTC; CDR3 protein: CASRSDSRPLDYGYTF
clone size: once; V gene: TRBV20-1; CDR3 length: 13; J gene: TRBJ1-1; D gene: TRBD1; CDR3 DNA: TGCAGTGCTAGGGCAGGGGGCATCACTGAAGCTTTCTTT; CDR3 protein: CSARAGGITEAFF
clone size: .; V gene: TRBV5-5; CDR3 length: 13; J gene: TRBJ1-2; D gene: .; CDR3 DNA: TGTGCCAGCAGCTTGGGCAGGGATGATGGCTACACCTTC; CDR3 protein: CASSLGRDDGYTF
clone size: few; V gene: TRBV7-8; CDR3 length: 15; J gene: TRBJ1-6; D gene: .; CDR3 DNA: TGTGCCAGCAGCTTCGAGAGCTCCTATAATTCACCCCTCCACTTT; CDR3 protein: CASSFESSYNSPLHF
clone size: .; V gene: TRBV27; CDR3 length: 12; J gene: TRBJ1-6; D gene: .; CDR3 DNA: TGTGCCAGCAGTTTGGAAGGTTCACCCCTCCACTTT; CDR3 protein: CASSLEGSPLHF
clone size: .; V gene: TRBV20-1; CDR3 length: 13; J gene: TRBJ2-1; D gene: .; CDR3 DNA: TGCAGTGCTAGAGGCAGCAGGGGCAATGAGCAGTTCTTC; CDR3 protein: CSARGSRGNEQFF
clone size: .; V gene: TRBV7-6; CDR3 length: 12; J gene: TRBJ2-1; D gene: .; CDR3 DNA: TGTGCCAGCAGCTTTTCAGGGGATGAGCAGTTCTTC; CDR3 protein: CASSFSGDEQFF
clone size: .; V gene: TRBV7-6; CDR3 length: 14; J gene: TRBJ2-2; D gene: .; CDR3 DNA: TGTGCCAGCAGCTTTGGTAGTGTCACCGGGGAGCTGTTTTTT; CDR3 protein: CASSFGSVTGELFF
clone size: .; V gene: TRBV9; CDR3 length: 11; J gene: TRBJ1-2; D gene: .; CDR3 DNA: TGTGCCAGCAGCGGCAGGTGGGGCTACACCTTC; CDR3 protein: CASSGRWGYTF
clone size: many; V gene: TRBV5-4; CDR3 length: 15; J gene: TRBJ2-7; D gene: TRBD1; CDR3 DNA: TGTGCCAGCAGCGCCCCGGGACAGGGGATCTACGAGCAGTACTTC; CDR3 protein: CASSAPGQGIYEQYF
clone size: .; V gene: TRBV7-8; CDR3 length: 16; J gene: TRBJ1-5; D gene: .; CDR3 DNA: TGTGCCAGCAGCTCCCGATGGGACTATAGCAATCAGCCCCAGCATTTT; CDR3 protein: CASSSRWDYSNQPQHF
clone size: many; V gene: TRBV4-1; CDR3 length: 14; J gene: TRBJ2-7; D gene: .; CDR3 DNA: TGCGCCAGCAGCCAAGAGACATCGTTGGGCGAGCAGTACTTC; CDR3 protein: CASSQETSLGEQYF
clone size: .; V gene: TRBV20-1; CDR3 length: 14; J gene: TRBJ2-3; D gene: .; CDR3 DNA: TGCAGTGCTAGAGATACACTACTTACAGATGCGCAGTATTTT; CDR3 protein: CSARDTLLTDAQYF